These 17 T cell receptor beta chains were sequenced from one sample in a study of blood T cell repertoires in COVID-19 (dated by TCRdb to about 2020). To prepare the library, the immunoSEQ multiplex PCR assay was applied. What TCRdb holds here is the immuneACCESS table cut down to in-frame rearrangements. Part of the clones is not present; checked against another copy, under half of the missing clones reflect an unresolved V gene, and the others are unexplained. The sample table contains some 120,000 clones; only one count was recorded for around 85% of them. The leading ten clones occupy around 20% of the sample. Sequencing was performed on peripheral blood. These receptors all come from a woman between 50 and 59 years old who had recovered from COVID-19.

This chain links TRBV7-3 with TRBJ1-1; D is uncertain. This CDR3 comprises 14 residues. The V gene lost 3 bases and the J gene lost 1 base, with 9 bases spanning the gap. Germline V gene lookup returns CDR1 SGHTA and CDR2 FQGTGA. CDR3 DNA: TGTGCCAGCAGCTTCCGCACGGGGAACACTGAAGCTTTCTTT. Amino acid sequence: CASSFRTGNTEAFF.

The CDR3 DNA reads as TGTGCCAGCAGCTTAGGGGGACAGGATGAGCAGTTCTTC. It is translated as CASSLGGQDEQFF. This chain connects TRBV11-3 to TRBJ2-1; TRBD1 aligns across 8 bases. The germline V gene has CDR1 SGHNT and CDR2 YENEEA. The CDR3 contains 13 residues. V lost 1 base to trimming and J lost 8 bases; unmatched junction nucleotides: 1.

The V gene is TRBV27, the J gene TRBJ2-7; 9 bases fit TRBD1. The length of the CDR3 is 14 residues. CDR1 is MNHEY, CDR2 SMNVEV, per germline (reference sequence). Unmatched junction bases numbered 3, after V lost 1 base and J lost 5 bases. Here the CDR3 reads CASSLWDRAHEQYF. CDR3 bases: TGTGCCAGCAGTTTATGGGACAGGGCCCACGAGCAGTACTTC.

The rearrangement links TRBV9 to TRBJ2-1, with 7 nucleotides matching TRBD2. CDR1 and CDR2 from the germline V gene are SGDLS and YYNGEE. Trimming took 4 bases from V and 6 from J; bases not matched to a gene: 4. The CDR3 runs to 13 residues. CDR3 amino acids: CASSPSGTNEQFF. The CDR3 bases are TGTGCCAGCAGCCCCAGCGGGACCAATGAGCAGTTCTTC.

V is TRBV5-1 and J is TRBJ2-3; the D is unclear. Per the germline V gene, CDR1 is SGHRS and CDR2 is YFSETQ. The CDR3 has 12 residues. Trimming shortened V by 1 base and J by 6 bases, and 6 bases separated the two germline ends. DNA for the CDR3: TGCGCCAGCAGCTTGATGAGGGATACGCAGTATTTT. It is translated as CASSLMRDTQYF. Full variable domain (outside the CDR3, taken from reference TRBV5-1 and TRBJ2-3): KAGVTQTPRYLIKTRGQQVTLSCSPISGHRSVSWYQQTPGQGLQFLFEYFSETQRNKGNFPGRFSGRQFSNSRSEMNVSTLELGDSALYLCASSLMRDTQYFGPGTRLTVL.

The rearrangement uses TRBV18 and TRBJ2-5; D ambiguous. The germline gives CDR1 KGHSH, CDR2 LQKENI. The V end lost 0 bases, the J end lost 5 bases, and 7 bases lay between the germline ends. This CDR3 region has 13 residues. DNA for the CDR3: TGTGCCAGCTCACCACCGACCGGGGAGACCCAGTACTTC. This translates into CASSPPTGETQYF. Together with reference TRBV18 and TRBJ2-5, the CDR3 gives the full variable domain: NAGVMQNPRHLVRRRGQEARLRCSPMKGHSHVYWYRQLPEEGLKFMVYLQKENIIDESGMPKERFSAEFPKEGPSILRIQQVVRGDSAAYFCASSPPTGETQYFGPGTRLLVL.

The chain recombines TRBV6-5 with TRBJ2-2; weak D call: TRBD2 (5 bases). V lost 6 bases to trimming and J lost 7 bases, with 18 bases between them. In germline, CDR1 is MNHEY, CDR2 SVGAGI. The CDR3 totals 15 residues. The CDR3 sequence: CASRLAGAGNGELFF. Here the CDR3 DNA reads TGTGCCAGCAGACTGGCGGGTGCCGGGAACGGGGAGCTGTTTTTT.

The V gene is TRBV21-1, the J gene TRBJ2-3; the tabulated D call, TRBD2, remains unverified against the DNA. TRBV21-1 constitutes a pseudogene. This CDR3 is built from 16 residues. CDR3 protein: CASSKGLADYTDTQYF. CDR3 nucleotides: TGTGCCAGCAGCAAAGGACTAGCGGATTACACAGATACGCAGTATTTT.

The chain employs TRBV5-5 and TRBJ2-7, with a weak D call TRBD1 (6 bases). Germline values: CDR1 SGHKS, CDR2 YYEKEE (reference sequence). The V and J ends lost 5 bases and 0 bases respectively, with 12 bases between them. The CDR3 is made up of 14 amino acids. Written as DNA, the CDR3 is TGTGCCAGCAGAACCACAGGGACCTCCTACGAGCAGTACTTC. Its protein product is CASRTTGTSYEQYF.

This clone was seen a single time. The chain couples TRBV5-1 to TRBJ2-1; 7 bases agree with TRBD2. CDR1 and CDR2 from the germline V gene are SGHRS and YFSETQ. The CDR3 runs to 17 residues. The V segment lost 4 bases and the J segment 0 bases; nucleotides outside the gene matches: 10. Here the CDR3 DNA reads TGCGCCAGCAGCCCATCCGGGGGGTCGAGCTCCTACAATGAGCAGTTCTTC. It codes for CASSPSGGSSSYNEQFF.

The chain links TRBV7-2 to TRBJ2-5; 9 bases line up with TRBD1. CDR1 and CDR2 (germline): SGHTA, FQGNSA. CDR3 length: 15 amino acids. J was trimmed by 2 bases and V by 5 bases; bases with no gene match: 6. The CDR3 nucleotides are TGTGCCAGCAGCCAGTTCGGGACAGGGCAAGAGACCCAGTACTTC. Protein: CASSQFGTGQETQYF.

The J gene is TRBJ1-2, the V gene TRBV2, with unresolved D. Germline CDR1 and CDR2: SNHLY and FYNNEI. Trimming shortened V by 0 bases and J by 3 bases, and 11 bases separated the two germline ends. The CDR3 extends over 15 amino acids. CDR3 in amino acids: CASSEARQTYYGYTF. The CDR3 DNA follows: TGTGCCAGCAGTGAAGCGCGGCAGACGTACTATGGCTACACCTTC.

The chain has TRBV18 and TRBJ2-5; D call uncertain. V was clipped by 6 bases and J by 5 bases, with 13 bases between them. The CDR3 loop spans 13 amino acids. The germline gives CDR1 KGHSH, CDR2 LQKENI. Here the CDR3 DNA reads TGTGCCAGCTCTTCGTCAACCAGGGAGACCCAGTACTTC. Translating gives CASSSSTRETQYF.

This CDR3 reads CSVETAHWRTSGNNEQFF. Here the CDR3 DNA reads TGCAGCGTTGAGACCGCCCATTGGCGGACTAGCGGGAATAATGAGCAGTTCTTC. The rearrangement uses TRBV29-1 and TRBJ2-1; TRBD2 matches 12 bases. CDR1 is SQVTM, CDR2 ANQGSEA, per germline. The CDR3 consists of 18 residues. Trimming took 3 bases from V and 7 from J; bases not matched to a gene: 16.

Worth noting for this clone: Other DNA sequences within the sample encode an identical CDR3. The chain is built from TRBV7-2 and TRBJ2-1, with 8 bases identical to TRBD2. The V gene end was trimmed by 1 base and the J gene end by 2 bases; junction bases not matched to a gene: 1. This CDR3 has 15 residues. The germline gives CDR1 SGHTA, CDR2 FQGNSA. CDR3 region: CASSLVAGPYNEQFF. The CDR3 DNA reads as TGTGCCAGCAGCTTAGTAGCGGGGCCCTACAATGAGCAGTTCTTC.

The chain joins TRBV2 to TRBJ1-1; possibly TRBD1 for D (5 bases). V lost 7 bases, J lost 1 base, and 10 bases lay in between. The CDR3 runs to 13 residues. Germline V gene lookup returns CDR1 SNHLY and CDR2 FYNNEI. CDR3 sequence (DNA): TGTGCCAGCAAACCGGACACGAACACTGAAGCTTTCTTT. Translation gives CASKPDTNTEAFF.

This chain joins TRBV3-1 (or the pseudogene TRBV3-2) and TRBJ1-5, with D possibly TRBD1 on 6 matching bases. This CDR3 is built from 14 residues. The germline V gene has CDR1 LGHDT and CDR2 YNNKEL (reference sequence). Trimming took off 5 bases at V and 3 bases at J, with 11 bases between the two ends. CDR3 amino acids: CASSLQGDNQPQHF. The DNA for the CDR3 is TGTGCCAGCAGCTTACAGGGAGACAATCAGCCCCAGCATTTT.